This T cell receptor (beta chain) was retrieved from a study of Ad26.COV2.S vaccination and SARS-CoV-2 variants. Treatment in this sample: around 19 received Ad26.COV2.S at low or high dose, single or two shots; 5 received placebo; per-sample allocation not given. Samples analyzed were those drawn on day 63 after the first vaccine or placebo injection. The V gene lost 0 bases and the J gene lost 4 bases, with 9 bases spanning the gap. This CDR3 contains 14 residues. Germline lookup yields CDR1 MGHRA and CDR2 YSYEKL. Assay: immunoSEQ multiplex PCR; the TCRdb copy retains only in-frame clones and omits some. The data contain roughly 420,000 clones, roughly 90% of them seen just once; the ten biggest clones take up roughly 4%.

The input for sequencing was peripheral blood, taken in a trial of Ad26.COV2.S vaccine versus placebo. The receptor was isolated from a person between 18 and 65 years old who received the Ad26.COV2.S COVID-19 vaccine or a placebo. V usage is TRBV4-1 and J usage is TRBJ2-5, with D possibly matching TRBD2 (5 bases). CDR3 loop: CASSQDLGRETQYF. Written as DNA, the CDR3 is TGCGCCAGCAGCCAAGATTTAGGGAGAGAGACCCAGTACTTC.